This T cell receptor beta chain came from a study of blood T cell repertoires in COVID-19. The data were produced by immunoSEQ multiplex PCR, yet TCRdb's version contains in-frame clones alone and is incomplete. Here the sample spans nearly 55,000 clones, 91% being singletons. The germline V gene encodes CDR1 GTSNPN and CDR2 SVGIG (reference sequence). This CDR3 comprises 14 residues. With 3 bases removed from V and 7 bases from J, the gap between germline ends came to 16 bases. What was sequenced was peripheral blood. This TCR derives from a woman aged 60-75 years with active or convalescent COVID-19. The chain couples TRBV30 to TRBJ1-5; TRBD1 might be the D (6 bases). CDR3 DNA sequence: TGTGCCTGGAGGGACAGCAGGGGAGGGCAGCCCCAGCATTTT. It is translated as CAWRDSRGGQPQHF.